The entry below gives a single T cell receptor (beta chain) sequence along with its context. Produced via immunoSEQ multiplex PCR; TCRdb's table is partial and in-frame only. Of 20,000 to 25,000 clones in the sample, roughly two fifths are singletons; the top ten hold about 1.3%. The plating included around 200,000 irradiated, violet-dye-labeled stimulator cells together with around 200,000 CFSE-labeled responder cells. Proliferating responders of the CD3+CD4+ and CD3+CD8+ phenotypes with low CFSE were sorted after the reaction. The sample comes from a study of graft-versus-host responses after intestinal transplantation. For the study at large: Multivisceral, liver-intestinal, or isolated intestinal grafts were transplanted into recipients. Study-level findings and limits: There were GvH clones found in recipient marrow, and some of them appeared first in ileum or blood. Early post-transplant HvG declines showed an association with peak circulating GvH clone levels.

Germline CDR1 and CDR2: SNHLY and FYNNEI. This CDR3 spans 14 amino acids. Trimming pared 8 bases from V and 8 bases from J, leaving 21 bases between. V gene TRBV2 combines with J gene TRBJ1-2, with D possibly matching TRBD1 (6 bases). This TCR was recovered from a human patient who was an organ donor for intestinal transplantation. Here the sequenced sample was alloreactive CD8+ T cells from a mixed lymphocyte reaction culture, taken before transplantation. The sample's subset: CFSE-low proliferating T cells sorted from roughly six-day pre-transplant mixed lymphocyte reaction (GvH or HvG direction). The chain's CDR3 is CASRGPRGAGGYTF. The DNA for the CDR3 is TGTGCCAGCCGAGGTCCCCGGGGGGCGGGGGGCTACACCTTC.